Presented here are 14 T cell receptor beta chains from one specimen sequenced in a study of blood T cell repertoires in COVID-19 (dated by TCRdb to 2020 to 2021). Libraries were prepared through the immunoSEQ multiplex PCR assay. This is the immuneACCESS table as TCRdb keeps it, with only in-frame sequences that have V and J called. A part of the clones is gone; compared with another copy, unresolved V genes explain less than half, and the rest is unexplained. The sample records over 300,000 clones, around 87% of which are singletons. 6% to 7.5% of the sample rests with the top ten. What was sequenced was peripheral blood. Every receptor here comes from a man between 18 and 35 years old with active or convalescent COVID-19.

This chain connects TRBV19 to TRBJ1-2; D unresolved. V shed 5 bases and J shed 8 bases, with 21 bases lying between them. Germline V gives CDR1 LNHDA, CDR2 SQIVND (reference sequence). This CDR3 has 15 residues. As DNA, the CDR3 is TGTGCCAGTAGTTGGGCCATTCAGGCTCCTTGGGGCTACACCTTC. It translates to CASSWAIQAPWGYTF.

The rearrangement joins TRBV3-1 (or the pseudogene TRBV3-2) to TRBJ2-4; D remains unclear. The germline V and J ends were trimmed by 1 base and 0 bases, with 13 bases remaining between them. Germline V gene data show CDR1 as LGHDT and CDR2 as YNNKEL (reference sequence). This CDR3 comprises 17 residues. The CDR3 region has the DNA TGTGCCAGCAGCCAAGGGTATGGTACTCTAGCCAAAAACATTCAGTACTTC. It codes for CASSQGYGTLAKNIQYF.

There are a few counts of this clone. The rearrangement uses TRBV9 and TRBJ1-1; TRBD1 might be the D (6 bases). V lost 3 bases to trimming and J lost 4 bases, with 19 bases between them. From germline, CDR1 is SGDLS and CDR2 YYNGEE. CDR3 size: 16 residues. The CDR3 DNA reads TGTGCCAGCAGCGGTGGAATGGGGGCGATTGGCACTGAAGCTTTCTTT. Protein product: CASSGGMGAIGTEAFF.

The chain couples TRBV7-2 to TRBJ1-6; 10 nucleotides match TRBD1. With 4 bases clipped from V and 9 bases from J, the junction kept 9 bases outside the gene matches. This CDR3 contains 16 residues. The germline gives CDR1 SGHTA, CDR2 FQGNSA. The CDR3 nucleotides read TGTGCCAGCAGCTCTTCGACAGGGGGCAACTCTTCACCCCTCCACTTT. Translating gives CASSSSTGGNSSPLHF.

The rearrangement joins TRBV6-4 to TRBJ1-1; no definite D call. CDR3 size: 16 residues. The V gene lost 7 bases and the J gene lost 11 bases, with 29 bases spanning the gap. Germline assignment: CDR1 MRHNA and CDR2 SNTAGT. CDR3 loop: CASTSPTPKPQPGAFF. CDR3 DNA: TGTGCCAGCACTTCCCCTACCCCCAAGCCTCAACCGGGGGCTTTCTTT.

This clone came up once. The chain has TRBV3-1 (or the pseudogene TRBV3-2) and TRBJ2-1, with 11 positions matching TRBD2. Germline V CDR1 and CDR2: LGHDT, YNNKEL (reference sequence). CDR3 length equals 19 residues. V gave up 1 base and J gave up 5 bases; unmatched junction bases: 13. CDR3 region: CASSQVFCATSGSNNEQFF. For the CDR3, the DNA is TGTGCCAGCAGCCAAGTGTTTTGTGCAACTAGCGGGAGTAACAATGAGCAGTTCTTC.

The CDR3 spells CASRHRDRTGELFF. The CDR3 DNA reads as TGTGCCAGCAGACACCGAGACAGGACCGGGGAGCTGTTTTTT. The J gene is TRBJ2-2, the V gene TRBV7-6, with D possibly being TRBD1 (6 bases). Deletions cut 6 bases from V and 5 bases from J, with 13 bases between. There are 14 residues in the CDR3. Germline CDR1 and CDR2: SGHVS and FNYEAQ.

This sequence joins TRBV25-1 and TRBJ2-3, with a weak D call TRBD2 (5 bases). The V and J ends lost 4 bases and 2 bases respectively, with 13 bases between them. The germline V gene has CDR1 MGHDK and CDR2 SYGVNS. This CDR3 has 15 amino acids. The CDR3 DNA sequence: TGTGCCAGCAGTGCCGGGATCGTCGTCACAGATACGCAGTATTTT. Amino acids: CASSAGIVVTDTQYF.

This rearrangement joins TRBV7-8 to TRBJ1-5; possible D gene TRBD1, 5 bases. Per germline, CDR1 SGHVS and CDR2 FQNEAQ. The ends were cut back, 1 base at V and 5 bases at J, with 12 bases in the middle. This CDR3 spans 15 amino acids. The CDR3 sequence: CASSLGGQGYQPQHF. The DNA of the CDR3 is TGTGCCAGCAGCTTAGGGGGTCAGGGATATCAGCCCCAGCATTTT.

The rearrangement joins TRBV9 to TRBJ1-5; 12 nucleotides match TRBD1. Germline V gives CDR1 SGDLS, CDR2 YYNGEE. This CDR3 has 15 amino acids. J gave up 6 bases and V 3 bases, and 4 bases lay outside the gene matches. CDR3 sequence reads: CASSAGTGGGQPQHF. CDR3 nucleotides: TGTGCCAGCAGCGCCGGGACAGGGGGCGGTCAGCCCCAGCATTTT.

The CDR3 region has the DNA TGTGCCAGCAGCCTACGAGGGACAGGTCCGTACGAGCAGTACTTC. Its translation is CASSLRGTGPYEQYF. The rearrangement links TRBV5-6 to TRBJ2-7; 8 positions match TRBD1. The CDR3 is made up of 15 amino acids. In germline, CDR1 is SGHDT, CDR2 YYEEEE. V dropped 4 bases and J dropped 4; count of bases not matched to a gene: 10.

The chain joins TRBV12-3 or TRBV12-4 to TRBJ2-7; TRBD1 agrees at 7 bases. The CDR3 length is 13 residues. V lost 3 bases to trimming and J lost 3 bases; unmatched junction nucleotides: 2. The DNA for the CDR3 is TGTGCCAGCAGTTTGACAGGGAACTACGAGCAGTACTTC. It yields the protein CASSLTGNYEQYF.

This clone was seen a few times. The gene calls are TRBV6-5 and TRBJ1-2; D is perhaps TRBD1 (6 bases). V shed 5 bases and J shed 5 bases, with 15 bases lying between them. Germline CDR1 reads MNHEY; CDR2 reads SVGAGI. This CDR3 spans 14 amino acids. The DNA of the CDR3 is TGTGCCAGCAGTAGTTCCCAGGGGTTTTATGGCTACACCTTC. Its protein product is CASSSSQGFYGYTF.

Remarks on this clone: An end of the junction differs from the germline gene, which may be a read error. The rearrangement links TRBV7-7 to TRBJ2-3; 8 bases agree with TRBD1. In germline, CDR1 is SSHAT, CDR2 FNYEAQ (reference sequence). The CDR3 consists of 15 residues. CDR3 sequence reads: CASSRRQGRRDTQYF. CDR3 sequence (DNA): TGTGCTAGCAGCCGCAGACAGGGGCGAAGGGATACGCAGTATTTT.